This T cell receptor (beta chain) came from a study of blood T cell repertoires in COVID-19. Whole-study context: T cells, B-cell-depleted T cells, or PBMCs supplied cDNA or gDNA.

Authors' data handling: It was from reference gene primer amplification that nucleated cell counts were estimated. Profiled with immunoSEQ multiplex PCR; TCRdb holds only in-frame clones, not every one. V, J and clone size reflect that table, while D and trimming were determined from the DNA. The repertoire holds about 93,000 clones, with 65% to 90% as singletons. This TCR came from a woman of 80 years or more with acute or convalescent COVID-19. The source material was peripheral blood.

This CDR3 is CATSDSRTGNYGYTF. DNA for the CDR3: TGTGCCACCAGTGATTCCCGGACAGGCAACTATGGCTACACCTTC. This chain links TRBV24-1 with TRBJ1-2, with 7 nucleotides matching TRBD1. Trimming removed 2 bases from V and 2 bases from J; junction bases left unmatched: 4. The CDR3 spans 15 residues. Germline lookup yields CDR1 KGHDR and CDR2 SFDVKD.